The clone carrying this TCR beta chain was observed many times. According to the study, TCR beta libraries were built with iRepertoire HTBI primers and CDR3-region Arm-PCR. TCRdb reprocessed the multiplex PCR reads via MiXCR and lists one record per CDR3 protein. The sample lists fewer than 550,000 distinct CDR3 sequences, 15% to 20% occurring once. This entry comes from a study of regulatory T cells in long-lasting Graves disease. Time point described: newly diagnosed GD, antithyroid drugs for less than 3 months. Following extraction of RNA from PBMCs, that RNA was used to make the TCR library. The CDR3 totals 13 residues. V gave up 8 bases and J gave up 1 base, with 11 bases separating them. Per germline, CDR1 ENHRY and CDR2 SYGVKD. These same data were also listed under a study on T cells in Graves' hyperthyroidism and ophthalmopathy. That study reports: Most thyroid clonotypes expanded above 0.001 appeared in blood too. A model of 13 V-J pairs discriminated ophthalmopathy from stable hyperthyroidism.

This rearrangement joins TRBV10-3 to TRBJ1-1, with unresolved D. This material consisted of peripheral blood mononuclear cells (PBMCs), taken at new diagnosis, from a patient treated with antithyroid drugs. This sequence originates from a woman aged 35-60 years with Graves disease. As DNA, the CDR3 is TGTGCCATCCGATTGGGTTCGAACACTGAAGCTTTCTTT. It translates to CAIRLGSNTEAFF.